Below, one T cell receptor (beta chain) is given with its context. Authors' analysis steps: Cell counts per sample came from amplifying reference gene primers. Sequencing used immunoSEQ multiplex PCR; TCRdb keeps in-frame clones, though not all of them. V and J calls and clone size are given by that table; D and trimming were obtained from the DNA. The profile shows about 140,000 clones, around 83% of them singletons. V lost 7 bases and J lost 4, with 20 bases in between. This CDR3 region has 16 residues. Germline V lookup: CDR1 LGHNA, CDR2 YNFKEQ. The sample originates from a study of blood T cell repertoires in COVID-19. The wider study: Researchers got acute and convalescent COVID-19 samples from the United States, Italy and Spain.

This chain joins TRBV4-2 and TRBJ2-1; TRBD2 might be the D (6 bases). The TCR was taken from a human donor in a cohort sampled during active COVID-19. Sequenced sample: peripheral blood. The CDR3 protein is CASTTEAAEGYNEQFF. For the CDR3, the DNA is TGTGCCAGCACCACGGAAGCTGCGGAGGGTTACAATGAGCAGTTCTTC.